Listed here are 8 T cell receptor beta chains from one sample, sequenced in a study of shared clonotypes between healthy human individuals. This table comes from immunoSEQ multiplex PCR, and its TCRdb copy is limited to in-frame clones, with some not included. Of about 1.1 million clones detected, around three quarters appear once; the ten largest clones hold about 0.89%. The sample taken for sequencing was memory CD4+ T cells from PBMCs. Specified subset: CD45RA-negative fraction. The receptors originated from a man aged 18-30 years in good health. Some clones in this sample may be carry-over from other donors' samples.

The chain carries TRBV7-3 and TRBJ2-7; a possible D gene is TRBD1 (6 bases). The CDR3 consists of 14 residues. Trimming pared 1 base from V and 1 base from J, leaving 8 bases between. From germline, CDR1 is SGHTA and CDR2 FQGTGA. The CDR3 sequence: CASSLKGVSYEQYF. The DNA of the CDR3 is TGTGCCAGCAGCTTAAAGGGGGTGTCCTACGAGCAGTACTTC.

This clone has more than one count but fewer than ten. The CDR3 region has the DNA TGTGCCTGGACCCCCGGACTGGAGAGAGCTTTCTTT. Translating gives CAWTPGLERAFF. The V gene is TRBV30, the J gene TRBJ1-1, with D unclear. The germline V gene encodes CDR1 GTSNPN and CDR2 SVGIG (reference sequence). V was shortened by 4 bases and J by 10 bases, with 16 bases between the two germline ends. This CDR3 region has 12 residues.

This clone was recorded once. The rearrangement uses TRBV7-2 and TRBJ2-2; 7 bases are a match to TRBD1. The CDR3 contains 16 residues. CDR1 and CDR2 from the germline V gene are SGHTA and FQGNSA. The trim removed 3 bases at V and 2 bases at J, leaving 6 bases unmatched. CDR3: CASSFRQGFNTGELFF. CDR3 coding DNA: TGTGCCAGCAGCTTTCGACAGGGCTTTAACACCGGGGAGCTGTTTTTT. Based on the CDR3 plus reference TRBV7-2 and TRBJ2-2, the full variable domain is GAGVSQSPSNKVTEKGKDVELRCDPISGHTALYWYRQSLGQGLEFLIYFQGNSAPDKSGLPSDRFSAERTGGSVSTLTIQRTQQEDSAVYLCASSFRQGFNTGELFFGEGSRLTVL.

The chain combines TRBV7-7 with TRBJ1-3; a weak D match, TRBD1 (6 bases). Germline V gene sequence: CDR1 SSHAT, CDR2 FNYEAQ (reference sequence). This CDR3 has 15 residues. Trimming stripped 1 base from V and 2 bases from J, with 9 bases between. The chain's CDR3 is CASSLEWGPGNTIYF. CDR3 DNA: TGTGCCAGCAGCTTAGAATGGGGGCCTGGAAACACCATATATTTT.

The chain combines TRBV9 with TRBJ1-2; a possible D gene is TRBD1 (6 bases). The germline V gene encodes CDR1 SGDLS and CDR2 YYNGEE. The CDR3 sequence is 16 residues long. Trimming stripped 5 bases from V and 5 bases from J, with 22 bases between. The chain's CDR3 is CASSAKTGQQAYGYTF. CDR3 DNA sequence: TGTGCCAGCAGTGCTAAAACTGGACAGCAAGCTTATGGCTACACCTTC.

The V call is TRBV28, the J call TRBJ1-1; D perhaps matches TRBD1 (5 bases). Per the germline V gene, CDR1 is MDHEN and CDR2 is SYDVKM. Trimming took off 8 bases at V and 4 bases at J, with 11 bases between the two ends. This CDR3 has 12 amino acids. The CDR3 DNA sequence: TGTGCCAGCGGTCGCGGGGGCACTGAAGCTTTCTTT. It codes for CASGRGGTEAFF.

Details on this clone: Other nucleotide sequences from this sample produce the same CDR3. J is TRBJ1-5 and V is TRBV27; D remains ambiguous. The CDR3 runs to 13 residues. V was pared by 1 base and J by 5 bases, with 6 bases between. Germline V lookup: CDR1 MNHEY, CDR2 SMNVEV (reference sequence). DNA for the CDR3: TGTGCCAGCAGTTTATATCGAGATCAGCCCCAGCATTTT. Residues: CASSLYRDQPQHF.

CDR3 protein: CASSPPGGVIPEAFF. DNA of the CDR3: TGTGCCAGCAGCCCGCCTGGGGGGGTAATCCCTGAAGCTTTCTTT. The rearrangement joins TRBV7-9 to TRBJ1-1; tentatively, D is TRBD1 (5 bases). The CDR3 covers 15 residues. V was cut by 5 bases and J by 6 bases, with 19 bases left in between. From germline, CDR1 is SEHNR and CDR2 FQNEAQ (reference sequence).